The 25 T cell receptor beta chains given below trace back to one sample, sequenced in a study of blood T cell repertoires in COVID-19. Sequenced by immunoSEQ multiplex PCR; TCRdb stores in-frame clones only, minus some. The sample consists of fewer than 250,000 clones, roughly four fifths of them appearing once. Specimen: peripheral blood. The receptors were sampled from a woman aged 65 to 85 with acute or convalescent COVID-19.

This chain joins TRBV7-2 and TRBJ2-2; no clear D gene. CDR3 size: 15 residues. The germline CDR1 and CDR2 sequences are SGHTA and FQGNSA. With 3 bases removed from V and 3 bases from J, the gap between germline ends came to 11 bases. This chain's CDR3 is CASSFAAGYTGELFF. CDR3 DNA sequence: TGTGCCAGCAGCTTCGCCGCAGGCTACACCGGGGAGCTGTTTTTT.

This chain joins TRBV3-1 (or the pseudogene TRBV3-2) and TRBJ2-3; D may be TRBD2 (6 bases). This CDR3 region has 16 residues. Germline lookup yields CDR1 LGHDT and CDR2 YNNKEL (reference sequence). V was cut by 4 bases and J by 1 base, with 15 bases left in between. DNA for the CDR3: TGTGCCAGCAGCCTGTATGGCCAGCGGGGCACAGATACGCAGTATTTT. Residues: CASSLYGQRGTDTQYF.

The chain links TRBV5-1 to TRBJ1-5, with 7 bases identical to TRBD1. The V gene end was trimmed by 0 bases and the J gene end by 5 bases; junction bases not matched to a gene: 2. CDR1 SGHRS and CDR2 YFSETQ come from the germline V gene. This CDR3 region has 14 residues. The CDR3 region is CASSLDGTDQPQHF. In nucleotides, the CDR3 is TGCGCCAGCAGCTTGGACGGGACAGATCAGCCCCAGCATTTT.

The chain recombines TRBV5-1 with TRBJ2-1, with D unresolved. Germline V gene sequence: CDR1 SGHRS, CDR2 YFSETQ. The CDR3 contains 11 residues. The germline V and J ends were trimmed by 2 bases and 10 bases, with 7 bases remaining between them. CDR3 nucleotide sequence: TGCGCCAGCAGCTTAGATCAGGAGCAGTTCTTC. Its protein is CASSLDQEQFF.

The table lists this clone with a few counts. The CDR3: CASSEHNNSPLHF. CDR3 nucleotides: TGTGCCAGCAGTGAACACAACAATTCACCCCTCCACTTT. This chain uses TRBV6-1 with TRBJ1-6; D is unclear. The V end lost 2 bases, the J end lost 7 bases, and 6 bases lay between the germline ends. Germline CDR1 MNHNS, CDR2 SASEGT. CDR3 size: 13 residues.

The chain is built from TRBV10-3 and TRBJ2-2; 7 nucleotides line up with TRBD1. Germline V gives CDR1 ENHRY, CDR2 SYGVKD. The V gene end was trimmed by 7 bases and the J gene end by 3 bases; junction bases not matched to a gene: 5. This CDR3 has 14 amino acids. As DNA, the CDR3 is TGTGCCATCAACCCAGGGGGAGACACCGGGGAGCTGTTTTTT. Translated: CAINPGGDTGELFF.

This chain connects TRBV11-2 to TRBJ2-1, with TRBD1 identical over 9 bases. V shed 5 bases, J shed 4 bases, and the junction held 6 bases outside the gene matches. This CDR3 contains 15 residues. The germline V gene encodes CDR1 SGHAT and CDR2 FQNNGV. CDR3 DNA sequence: TGTGCCAGCAGCCCCGGGACAGGGAATTACAATGAGCAGTTCTTC. Its protein is CASSPGTGNYNEQFF. The variable domain in full, completed from reference TRBV11-2 and TRBJ2-1, reads EAGVAQSPRYKIIEKRQSVAFWCNPISGHATLYWYQQILGQGPKLLIQFQNNGVVDDSQLPKDRFSAERLKGVDSTLKIQPAKLEDSAVYLCASSPGTGNYNEQFFGPGTRLTVL.

Written as DNA, the CDR3 is TGTGCCAGCAGCTTAGCCGGGACAGACAATCAGCCCCAGCATTTT. Its translation is CASSLAGTDNQPQHF. V is TRBV7-9 and J is TRBJ1-5, with 7 bases lining up with TRBD1. This CDR3 is built from 15 residues. The germline V gene has CDR1 SEHNR and CDR2 FQNEAQ (reference sequence). V shed 0 bases and J 3 bases; nucleotides not matched to a gene: 2. The full variable domain, its missing parts supplied by reference TRBV7-9 and TRBJ1-5, is DTGVSQNPRHKITKRGQNVTFRCDPISEHNRLYWYRQTLGQGPEFLTYFQNEAQLEKSRLLSDRFSAERPKGSFSTLEIQRTEQGDSAMYLCASSLAGTDNQPQHFGDGTRLSIL.

This rearrangement joins TRBV6-6 to TRBJ2-7, with D tentatively TRBD2 (5 bases). Deletions cut 6 bases from V and 4 bases from J, with 10 bases between. This CDR3 contains 12 residues. In germline, CDR1 is MNHNY, CDR2 SVGAGI (reference sequence). Here the CDR3 reads CASRETIYEQYF. CDR3 nucleotides: TGTGCCAGCAGGGAGACTATATACGAGCAGTACTTC.

The sample holds a few counts of this clone. This sample also contains other DNA sequences that code for the same CDR3. V and J are TRBV29-1 and TRBJ1-1; 9 positions match TRBD1. Germline V gene sequence: CDR1 SQVTM, CDR2 ANQGSEA. This CDR3 comprises 12 residues. The ends lost 6 bases at V and 1 base at J; junction bases unmatched: 0. CDR3 coding DNA: TGCAGCGTGGGACAGGGGAACACTGAAGCTTTCTTT. Its translation: CSVGQGNTEAFF.

This clone showed up just a few times. This chain connects TRBV7-8 to TRBJ1-1; 9 nucleotides agree with TRBD1. CDR1 SGHVS and CDR2 FQNEAQ come from the germline V gene. This CDR3 region has 15 residues. V trimming: 5 bases; J trimming: 5 bases; junction bases outside the gene matches: 9. CDR3 sequence (DNA): TGTGCCAGCAGCAAACAGGGGGCGATGGGGACTGAAGCTTTCTTT. It encodes CASSKQGAMGTEAFF.

V usage is TRBV11-2 and J usage is TRBJ1-5; possible D gene TRBD1, 5 bases. In germline, CDR1 is SGHAT, CDR2 FQNNGV. This CDR3 contains 14 residues. The V and J ends lost 1 base and 3 bases respectively, with 7 bases between them. CDR3 nucleotides: TGTGCCAGCAGCTTAGCAGGGAACAATCAGCCCCAGCATTTT. Protein sequence: CASSLAGNNQPQHF. The variable domain in full, with the rest retrieved from reference TRBV11-2 and TRBJ1-5, is EAGVAQSPRYKIIEKRQSVAFWCNPISGHATLYWYQQILGQGPKLLIQFQNNGVVDDSQLPKDRFSAERLKGVDSTLKIQPAKLEDSAVYLCASSLAGNNQPQHFGDGTRLSIL.

This chain connects TRBV7-2 to TRBJ2-6, with D possibly being TRBD1 (5 bases). Germline values: CDR1 SGHTA, CDR2 FQGNSA. Trimming shortened V by 8 bases and J by 0 bases, and 8 bases separated the two germline ends. This CDR3 region has 14 residues. The CDR3 spells CASGQPSGANVLTF. CDR3 DNA: TGTGCCAGCGGACAACCCTCTGGGGCCAACGTCCTGACTTTC.

V gene TRBV19 combines with J gene TRBJ1-1, with TRBD1 matching 11 bases. CDR3 length equals 13 residues. Germline-derived CDR1 and CDR2 are LNHDA and SQIVND (reference sequence). J gave up 4 bases and V 6 bases, and 1 base lay outside the gene matches. The CDR3 sequence is CASRGTGGTEAFF. CDR3 bases: TGTGCCAGTAGGGGGACAGGGGGCACTGAAGCTTTCTTT.

This clone was counted once. V is TRBV28 and J is TRBJ1-6; possible D gene TRBD1, 5 bases. Between the trimmed V and J ends, which lost 6 bases and 8 bases, there was a span of 20 bases. The CDR3 has 16 amino acids. CDR1 is MDHEN, CDR2 SYDVKM, per germline. CDR3 loop: CASSLESGQADSPLHF. CDR3 in DNA: TGTGCCAGCAGCTTGGAGTCCGGACAAGCCGATTCACCCCTCCACTTT.

This chain joins TRBV2 and TRBJ1-2; D not certain. Germline CDR1 and CDR2: SNHLY and FYNNEI. The CDR3 spans 12 residues. The V and J ends lost 1 base and 7 bases respectively, with 7 bases between them. Written as DNA, the CDR3 is TGTGCCAGCAGTGAAGGCGAGGGTGGCTACACCTTC. Its translation: CASSEGEGGYTF.

The J gene is TRBJ1-1, the V gene TRBV11-2; no definite D call. V was pared by 7 bases and J by 11 bases, with 17 bases between. Germline V gene lookup returns CDR1 SGHAT and CDR2 FQNNGV. The CDR3 is 12 residues long. This chain's CDR3 is CASTGEETGAFF. As DNA, the CDR3 is TGTGCCAGCACCGGGGAAGAAACCGGGGCTTTCTTT. Looking up the rest from reference TRBV11-2 and TRBJ1-1 gives the full variable domain: EAGVAQSPRYKIIEKRQSVAFWCNPISGHATLYWYQQILGQGPKLLIQFQNNGVVDDSQLPKDRFSAERLKGVDSTLKIQPAKLEDSAVYLCASTGEETGAFFGQGTRLTVV.

The J gene is TRBJ2-7, the V gene TRBV6-5; 11 bases align to TRBD2. The CDR3 loop spans 15 amino acids. CDR1 and CDR2 from the germline V gene are MNHEY and SVGAGI. Trimming at V came to 0 bases and at J to 2 bases, leaving 0 bases not matched to a gene. CDR3 nucleotides: TGTGCCAGCAGTTACTCGGGACTAGCGGCCTACGAGCAGTACTTC. Residues: CASSYSGLAAYEQYF.

This clone was counted only a few times. The genes are TRBV20-1 and TRBJ1-2, with D maybe TRBD1 (5 bases). Trimming left V 7 bases short and J 5 bases short, with 8 bases between. There are 10 residues in the CDR3. The germline V gene has CDR1 DFQATT and CDR2 SNEGSKA (reference sequence). CDR3 sequence (DNA): TGCAGTGTCCAGGGATATGGCTACACCTTC. It is translated as CSVQGYGYTF.

The J gene is TRBJ2-2, the V gene TRBV18, with a tentative D call TRBD2 (5 bases). The CDR3 runs to 15 residues. CDR1 and CDR2 from the germline V gene are KGHSH and LQKENI. Trimming cost V 1 base and J 7 bases, with 13 bases left between them. The CDR3 coding sequence is TGTGCCAGCTCACCACAGGCGATTAGCGTCGGGGAGCTGTTTTTT. Its protein product is CASSPQAISVGELFF. Supplemented by reference TRBV18 and TRBJ2-2, the full variable domain reads NAGVMQNPRHLVRRRGQEARLRCSPMKGHSHVYWYRQLPEEGLKFMVYLQKENIIDESGMPKERFSAEFPKEGPSILRIQQVVRGDSAAYFCASSPQAISVGELFFGEGSRLTVL.

This chain joins TRBV5-1 and TRBJ1-2, with no clear D. Trimming removed 0 bases from V and 0 bases from J, with 12 bases in between. This CDR3 region has 16 residues. Germline CDR1 SGHRS, CDR2 YFSETQ. The chain's CDR3 is CASSLAEGGANYGYTF. The CDR3 DNA reads TGCGCCAGCAGCTTGGCCGAAGGCGGAGCTAACTATGGCTACACCTTC.

The V gene is TRBV10-1, the J gene TRBJ2-4; no clear D gene. Germline V gene sequence: CDR1 WNHNN, CDR2 SYGVQD (reference sequence). V lost 1 base, J lost 2 bases, and 9 bases lay in between. The CDR3 is 15 amino acids. CDR3 sequence (DNA): TGCGCCAGCAGTGAGTTCCTTCTAACCAAAAACATTCAGTACTTC. It translates to CASSEFLLTKNIQYF.

This clone was counted between two and nine times. The rearrangement uses TRBV25-1 and TRBJ1-3; 8 nucleotides agree with TRBD1. The V and J ends lost 3 bases and 2 bases, in that order; junction bases with no gene match: 6. The CDR3 extends over 16 amino acids. Germline values: CDR1 MGHDK, CDR2 SYGVNS. CDR3 coding DNA: TGTGCCAGCAGTGATCGGGACAGGCAAACTGGAAACACCATATATTTT. Protein: CASSDRDRQTGNTIYF.

This chain uses TRBV6-5 with TRBJ1-2, with TRBD1 as a possible D gene (5 bases). Trimming shortened V by 0 bases and J by 5 bases, and 7 bases separated the two germline ends. Germline V gives CDR1 MNHEY, CDR2 SVGAGI. The CDR3 loop spans 13 amino acids. The CDR3 bases are TGTGCCAGCAGTTACTCGAGACAGTATGGCTACACCTTC. This encodes CASSYSRQYGYTF.

V usage is TRBV12-3 or TRBV12-4 and J usage is TRBJ1-2, with TRBD1 identical over 7 bases. V lost 8 bases to trimming and J lost 4 bases; unmatched junction nucleotides: 4. This CDR3 has 12 residues. The CDR3, as DNA: TGTGCCAGCCGCACAGGGGCCTATGGCTACACCTTC. It yields the protein CASRTGAYGYTF.